This T cell receptor (beta chain) was identified during a study of cytomegalovirus exposure and HLA in healthy donors. Study information: The use of the same platform for the 95 to 150 validation repertoires and the roughly 730 first-cohort repertoires was reported by a later analysis. Study-wide points: Most observed TCR sequences were rare, whereas some public TCRs were detected in many donors. Cytomegalovirus status was reportedly diagnosed by the classifier with high sensitivity and specificity.

The CDR3 spans 16 residues. CDR1 and CDR2 (germline): SGHTA, FQGTGA. V was shortened by 5 bases and J by 4 bases, with 17 bases between the two germline ends. Libraries were prepared by immunoSEQ multiplex PCR; TCRdb keeps only in-frame clonotypes and omits some of them. Among roughly 150,000 clones listed, around 92% were seen once. As concerns this clone: Its specificity is unknown.

The chain uses TRBV7-3 and TRBJ2-2, with TRBD1 as a possible D gene (6 bases). This receptor was identified in a young man in good health and CMV-seropositive. Sequencing was performed on PBMCs. The CDR3 nucleotides are TGTGCCAGCAGCCCCGTGCAGGGGCCGGGCACCGGGGAGCTGTTTTTT. Translating gives CASSPVQGPGTGELFF.